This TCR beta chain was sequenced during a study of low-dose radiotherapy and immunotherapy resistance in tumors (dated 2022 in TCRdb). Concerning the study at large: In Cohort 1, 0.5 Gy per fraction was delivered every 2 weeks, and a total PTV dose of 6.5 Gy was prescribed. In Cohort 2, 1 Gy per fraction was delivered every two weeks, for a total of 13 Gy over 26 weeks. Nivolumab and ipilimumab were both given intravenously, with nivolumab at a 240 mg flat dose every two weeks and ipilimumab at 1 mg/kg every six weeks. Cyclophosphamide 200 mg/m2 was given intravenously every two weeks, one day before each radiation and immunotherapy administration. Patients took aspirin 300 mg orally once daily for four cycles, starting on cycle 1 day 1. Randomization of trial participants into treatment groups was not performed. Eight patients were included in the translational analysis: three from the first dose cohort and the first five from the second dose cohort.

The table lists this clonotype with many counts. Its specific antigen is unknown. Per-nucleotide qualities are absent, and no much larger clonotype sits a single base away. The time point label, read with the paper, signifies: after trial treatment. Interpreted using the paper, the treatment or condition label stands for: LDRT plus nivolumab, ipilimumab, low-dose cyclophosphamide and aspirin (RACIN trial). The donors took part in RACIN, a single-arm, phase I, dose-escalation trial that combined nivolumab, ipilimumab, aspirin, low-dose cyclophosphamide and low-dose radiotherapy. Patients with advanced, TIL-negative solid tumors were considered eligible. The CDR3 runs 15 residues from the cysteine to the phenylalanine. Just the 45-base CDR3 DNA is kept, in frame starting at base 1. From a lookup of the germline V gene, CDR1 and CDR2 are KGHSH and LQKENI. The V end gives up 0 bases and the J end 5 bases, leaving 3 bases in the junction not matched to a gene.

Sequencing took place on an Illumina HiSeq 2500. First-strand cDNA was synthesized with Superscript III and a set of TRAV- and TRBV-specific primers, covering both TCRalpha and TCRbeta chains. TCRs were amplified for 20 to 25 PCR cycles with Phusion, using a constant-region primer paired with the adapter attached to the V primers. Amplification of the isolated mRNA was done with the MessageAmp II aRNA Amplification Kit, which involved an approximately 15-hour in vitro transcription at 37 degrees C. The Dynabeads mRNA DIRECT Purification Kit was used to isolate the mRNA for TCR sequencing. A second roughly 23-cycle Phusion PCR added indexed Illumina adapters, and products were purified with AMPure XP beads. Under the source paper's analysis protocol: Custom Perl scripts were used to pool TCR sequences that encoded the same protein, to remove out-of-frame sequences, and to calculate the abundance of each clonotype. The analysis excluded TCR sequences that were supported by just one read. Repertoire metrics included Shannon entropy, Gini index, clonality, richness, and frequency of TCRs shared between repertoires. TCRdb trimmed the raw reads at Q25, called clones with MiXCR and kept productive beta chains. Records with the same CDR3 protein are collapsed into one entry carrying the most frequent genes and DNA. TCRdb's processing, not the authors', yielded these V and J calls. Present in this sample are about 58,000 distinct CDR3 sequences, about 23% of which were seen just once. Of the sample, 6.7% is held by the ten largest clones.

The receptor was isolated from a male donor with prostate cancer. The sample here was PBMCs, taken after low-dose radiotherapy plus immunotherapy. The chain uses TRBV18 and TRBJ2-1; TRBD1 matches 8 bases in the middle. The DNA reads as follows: TGTGCCAGCTCACCACCGTGGACAGGGAACAATGAGCAGTTCTTC. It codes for CASSPPWTGNNEQFF.